These T cell receptor beta chains were read from a single sample in a study of T cells in Graves' hyperthyroidism and ophthalmopathy. TCRdb fed the multiplex PCR reads into MiXCR, producing one record per CDR3 protein. This sample yields approximately 400,000 distinct CDR3 sequences, of which 15% to 19% are seen a single time; around a quarter belongs to the top ten. Material: blood. Receptor source: a woman aged 18 to 35 with Graves' hyperthyroidism that later progressed to Graves' ophthalmopathy. Both conserved end residues are part of each CDR3. D genes are given only for firm matches. Clone size is given for some rows only: seen once, a few or many times, or a class if the clone is expanded.

J gene	clone size	D gene	V gene	CDR3 protein	CDR3 DNA
TRBJ2-1	many	.	TRBV28	CASSRRGFDGQFF	TGTGCCAGCAGTCGAAGGGGGTTTGATGGGCAGTTCTTC
TRBJ1-4	many	.	TRBV7-6	CASSPRPPPDSTGTTNEKLFF	TGTGCCAGCAGCCCGCGACCCCCTCCGGACTCCACCGGAACAACTAATGAAAAACTGTTTTTT
TRBJ1-5	few	.	TRBV6-1	CASRFTQGRNNQPQHF	TGTGCCAGCAGATTTACACAGGGTCGGAACAATCAGCCCCAGCATTTT
TRBJ2-3	.	.	TRBV6-4	CASSDSMTASTDTQYF	TGTGCCAGCAGTGACTCGATGACAGCTAGCACAGATACGCAGTATTTT
TRBJ2-7	.	TRBD2	TRBV5-1	CASSLLHERESPEQYF	TGCGCCAGCAGCTTGTTACATGAGCGGGAGTCTCCCGAGCAGTACTTC
TRBJ2-5	many	.	TRBV20-1	CSARDSRVGSETQYF	TGCAGTGCTAGAGATTCGAGGGTTGGCTCAGAGACCCAGTACTTC
TRBJ2-1	.	TRBD2	TRBV12-3/TRBV12-4	CASSLQSGRAVYEQFF	TGTGCCAGCAGTCTCCAGAGCGGGAGGGCCGTATATGAGCAGTTCTTC
TRBJ2-6	once	TRBD2	TRBV29-1	CSVEVYRERTSGRGGANVLTF	TGCAGCGTTGAGGTGTACAGAGAGCGGACTAGCGGGAGGGGTGGGGCCAACGTCCTGACTTTC
TRBJ2-5	.	TRBD2	TRBV5-1	CASSNDLAGGRETQYF	TGCGCCAGCAGCAACGACCTAGCGGGAGGGCGGGAGACCCAGTACTTC
TRBJ2-7	many	.	TRBV6-2/TRBV6-3	CASSKDGSFDEQYF	TGTGCCAGCAGCAAGGACGGGAGTTTCGACGAGCAGTACTTC
TRBJ2-7	few	.	TRBV7-2	CASSSRGPRGEQYF	TGTGCCAGCAGCTCTAGAGGGCCCCGGGGCGAGCAGTACTTC
TRBJ2-1	many	.	TRBV29-1	CSVPGGLSSYNEQFF	TGCAGCGTCCCAGGGGGGCTCAGCTCCTACAATGAGCAGTTCTTC
TRBJ2-1	many	.	TRBV12-3/TRBV12-4	CASSSFIAQNEQFF	TGTGCCAGCAGTTCGTTTATCGCGCAGAATGAGCAGTTCTTC
TRBJ1-6	few	TRBD1	TRBV28	CASSLRDRDNSPLHF	TGTGCCAGCAGTTTAAGGGACAGAGATAATTCACCCCTCCACTTT
TRBJ2-1	many	.	TRBV2	CASSDPAAYYNEQFF	TGTGCCAGCAGTGATCCGGCAGCATACTACAATGAGCAGTTCTTC
TRBJ2-7	many	TRBD2	TRBV27	CASSRISSPGLAGEQYF	TGTGCCAGCAGCCGCATCTCCTCCCCGGGACTAGCGGGGGAGCAGTACTTC
TRBJ2-3	few	TRBD2	TRBV19	CASRGGSTDTQYF	TGTGCCAGTAGGGGAGGGAGCACAGATACGCAGTATTTT
TRBJ2-3	.	.	TRBV2	CASTLYRPRDSPPDTQYF	TGTGCCAGCACCCTCTACCGACCCCGGGACTCCCCCCCAGATACGCAGTATTTT
TRBJ1-1	many	.	TRBV6-1	CASSTQGGGSTEAFF	TGTGCCAGCAGCACTCAAGGGGGGGGAAGCACTGAAGCTTTCTTT
TRBJ2-4	few	.	TRBV6-1	CASREQKKNIQYF	TGTGCCAGCAGGGAACAGAAGAAAAACATTCAGTACTTC
TRBJ2-3	few	TRBD1	TRBV18	CASSPLRGGLADTQYF	TGTGCCAGCTCACCATTACGAGGGGGCTTGGCAGATACGCAGTATTTT
TRBJ2-1	once	TRBD2	TRBV6-1	CASSERARTSVENEQSF	TGTGCCAGCAGCGAAAGGGCTCGGACTAGCGTTGAGAATGAGCAGTCCTTC
TRBJ2-3	.	.	TRBV27	CAISRSSGDTQYF	TGTGCCATCAGTAGAAGTTCGGGGGATACGCAGTATTTT
TRBJ2-1	few	TRBD2	TRBV9	CASSRGLAGRNEQFF	TGTGCCAGCAGCAGGGGACTAGCGGGGCGGAATGAGCAGTTCTTC
TRBJ2-7	many	.	TRBV5-1	CASSFRESSSEQYF	TGCGCCAGCAGCTTCCGGGAGAGCTCCTCCGAGCAGTACTTC
TRBJ2-7	.	.	TRBV15	CATSRDLSTSREQYF	TGTGCCACCAGCAGAGATCTTAGTACGTCGCGCGAGCAGTACTTC
TRBJ2-1	.	TRBD2	TRBV6-9	CASSYHPGTSGSYNEQFF	TGTGCCAGCAGTTATCACCCGGGAACTAGCGGCTCCTACAATGAGCAGTTCTTC
TRBJ1-2	few	TRBD1	TRBV4-2	CASSRAGTEERNGYTF	TGTGCCAGCAGCCGGGCAGGGACAGAGGAGAGGAATGGCTACACCTTC
TRBJ2-3	.	.	TRBV6-5	CASSYAVTDTQYF	TGTGCCAGCAGTTACGCCGTCACAGATACGCAGTATTTT
TRBJ2-7	many	TRBD1	TRBV20-1	CSARDPGQGTYEQYF	TGCAGTGCTAGAGACCCGGGACAGGGGACTTACGAGCAGTACTTC
TRBJ2-7	many	.	TRBV27	CASSSRRGPSGKQYF	TGTGCCAGCAGTTCTAGGAGAGGGCCGTCTGGCAAGCAGTACTTC